The clone carrying this T cell receptor beta chain was detected once. Its antigen is currently unknown. The sample comes from a study of Ad26.COV2.S vaccination and SARS-CoV-2 variants. The study, taken as a whole, reports: Reportedly, after vaccination the spike-specific CD8+ and CD4+ T cell responses displayed substantial breadth.

Clones were sequenced by immunoSEQ multiplex PCR, and TCRdb holds only the in-frame ones, with some missing. Of hundreds of thousands of clones in the sample, around 92% were seen once. Documented treatment: around 19 received Ad26.COV2.S at low or high dose, single or two shots; several received placebo; per-sample allocation not given. Sampling was performed 63 days after the first vaccine or placebo injection. The CDR3 loop spans 16 amino acids. Germline lookup yields CDR1 SGHRS and CDR2 YFSETQ. V was pared by 2 bases and J by 5 bases, with 7 bases of the junction left unmatched. Sequenced material: peripheral blood, taken in a trial of Ad26.COV2.S vaccine versus placebo. The chain combines TRBV5-1 with TRBJ2-5; 12 nucleotides match TRBD2. The sequence was obtained from a person between 18 and 59 years old who received the Ad26.COV2.S COVID-19 vaccine or a placebo. The CDR3 sequence is CASSLGGLAGSETQYF. DNA of the CDR3: TGCGCCAGCAGCTTAGGCGGACTAGCGGGAAGTGAGACCCAGTACTTC. Full variable domain (remainder filled in from reference TRBV5-1 and TRBJ2-5): KAGVTQTPRYLIKTRGQQVTLSCSPISGHRSVSWYQQTPGQGLQFLFEYFSETQRNKGNFPGRFSGRQFSNSRSEMNVSTLELGDSALYLCASSLGGLAGSETQYFGPGTRLLVL.